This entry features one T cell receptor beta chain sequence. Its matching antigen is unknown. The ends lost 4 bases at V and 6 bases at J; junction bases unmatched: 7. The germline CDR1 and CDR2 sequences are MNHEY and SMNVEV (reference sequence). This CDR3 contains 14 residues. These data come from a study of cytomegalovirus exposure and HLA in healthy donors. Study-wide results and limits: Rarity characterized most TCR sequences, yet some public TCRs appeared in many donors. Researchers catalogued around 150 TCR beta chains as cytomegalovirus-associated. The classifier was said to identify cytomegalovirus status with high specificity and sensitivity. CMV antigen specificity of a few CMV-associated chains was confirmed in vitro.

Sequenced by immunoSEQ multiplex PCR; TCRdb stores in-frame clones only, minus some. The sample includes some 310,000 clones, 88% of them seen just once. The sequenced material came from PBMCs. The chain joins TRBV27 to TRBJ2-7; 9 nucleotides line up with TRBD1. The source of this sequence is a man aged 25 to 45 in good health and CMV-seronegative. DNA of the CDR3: TGTGCCAGCAGTTCACCTGGGACAGGGACCGAGCAGTACTTC. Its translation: CASSSPGTGTEQYF.